Listed below are T cell receptor beta chains from one sample, sequenced in a study of identical twins. TCRdb used MiXCR to reprocess the 5' RACE reads, holding one entry per CDR3 protein. The data hold some 900,000 distinct CDR3 sequences, with 10% to 15% observed a single time. These same records also appear under a second study, on yellow fever vaccine responses in identical twins.

The sample consisted of PBMCs. The receptors here all came from a woman between 18 and 30 years old in good health. Each CDR3 is given with its conserved first and last residue. The D gene is left open where the match is weak. A clone size is listed for some rows: how often the clone was seen (once, few, many), or a class if it is expanded.

j_call d_call cdr3_length clone_size v_call cdr3_nt cdr3_aa
TRBJ1-3 . 14 . TRBV6-1 TGTGCCAGCTCTGAGAGCCGCTCTGGAAACACCATATATTTT CASSESRSGNTIYF
TRBJ1-4 . 13 . TRBV12-5 TGTGCTAGTGGGGACATTAAGAATGAAAAACTGTTTTTT CASGDIKNEKLFF
TRBJ2-5 TRBD1 15 . TRBV7-9 TGTGCCAGCAGCCCGCGTTCGGGACAGCAAGAGACCCAGTACTTC CASSPRSGQQETQYF
TRBJ1-5 . 14 . TRBV12-3/TRBV12-4 TGTGCCAGCAGTTTACAGGGATCAGAGAGGCCCCAGCATTTT CASSLQGSERPQHF
TRBJ1-3 TRBD1 14 . TRBV12-3/TRBV12-4 TGTGCCAGCAGGTCAGGGGGCAAGGGAGGCACCATATATTTT CASRSGGKGGTIYF
TRBJ2-7 . 14 . TRBV5-6 TGTGCCAGCAGCCCGGGGGATGGGGCTTACGAGCAGTACTTC CASSPGDGAYEQYF
TRBJ2-1 . 14 . TRBV5-1 TGCGCCAGCGGGGGGGGCGCTGAATACAATGAGCAGTTCTTC CASGGGAEYNEQFF
TRBJ2-7 . 15 . TRBV21-1 TGTGCCAGCACGGCAGGGTGTAGGGACTCCTACGAGCAGTACTTC CASTAGCRDSYEQYF
TRBJ2-5 . 15 . TRBV29-1 TGCAGCTTCTTGGGTGTAGGGAGAGGTCAGGAGACCCAGTACTTC CSFLGVGRGQETQYF
TRBJ2-3 . 13 . TRBV6-1 TGTGCCGCCGGTTTCGGGAGCACAGATACGCAGTATTTT CAAGFGSTDTQYF
TRBJ2-1 TRBD2 20 . TRBV12-3/TRBV12-4 TGTGCCAGCAGTGGTGCTAGCGGGAGGCCAGGTCTAATCTCCTACAATGAGCAGTTCTTC CASSGASGRPGLISYNEQFF
TRBJ2-5 TRBD1 15 . TRBV5-1 TGCGCCAGCAAGGTGCGGGACAGGGAACAAGAGACCCAGTACTTC CASKVRDREQETQYF
TRBJ2-1 . 13 few TRBV2 TGTGCCAGCAGTGAAGGTGTTGGGAGTGTTGAGTTCTTC CASSEGVGSVEFF
TRBJ1-1 . 15 few TRBV27 TGTGCCAGCCATGGGACCATCGGTAGGTCCACTGAAGCTTTCTTT CASHGTIGRSTEAFF